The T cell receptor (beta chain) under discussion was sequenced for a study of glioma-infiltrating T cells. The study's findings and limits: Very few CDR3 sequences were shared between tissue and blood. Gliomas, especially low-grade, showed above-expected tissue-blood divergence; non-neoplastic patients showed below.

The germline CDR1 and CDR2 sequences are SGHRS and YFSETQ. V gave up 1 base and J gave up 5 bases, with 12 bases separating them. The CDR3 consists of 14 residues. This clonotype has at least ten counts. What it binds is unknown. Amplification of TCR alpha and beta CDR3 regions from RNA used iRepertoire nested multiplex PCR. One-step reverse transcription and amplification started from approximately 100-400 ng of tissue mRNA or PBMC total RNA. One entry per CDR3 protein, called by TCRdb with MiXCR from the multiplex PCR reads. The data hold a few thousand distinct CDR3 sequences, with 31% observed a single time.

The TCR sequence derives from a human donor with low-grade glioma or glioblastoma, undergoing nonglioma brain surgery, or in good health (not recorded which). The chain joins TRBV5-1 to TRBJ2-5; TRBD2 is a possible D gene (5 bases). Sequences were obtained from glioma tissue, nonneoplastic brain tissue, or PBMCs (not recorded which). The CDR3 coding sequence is TGCGCCAGCAGCTTGTGGTCGGGGATGGAGACCCAGTACTTC. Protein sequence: CASSLWSGMETQYF.